The clone carrying this T cell receptor beta chain has at least ten counts. The data derive from a study of metastatic and nonmetastatic thyroid tumors. Ahead of thyroid surgery, no patient had received treatment of any kind. Germline V gene lookup returns CDR1 MNHNS and CDR2 SASEGT. CDR3 length: 15 residues. V gave up 6 bases and J gave up 7 bases; unmatched junction bases: 13. TCRdb re-clonotyped the PCR reads via MiXCR. The top ten clones hold around 7.8% of a sample with 20,000 or so clones, roughly 20% of them seen once. Source material: adjacent normal tissue. The chain recombines TRBV6-1 with TRBJ1-2, with 8 bases that match TRBD1. The receptor was derived from a female donor with papillary thyroid cancer or a benign thyroid nodule (not recorded which). Some clones in this sample may be carry-over from other donors' samples. In DNA form, the CDR3 reads TGTGCCAGCAGACCGACCCAGGGGGCGCGGGGTGGCTACACCTTC. Encoded protein: CASRPTQGARGGYTF.